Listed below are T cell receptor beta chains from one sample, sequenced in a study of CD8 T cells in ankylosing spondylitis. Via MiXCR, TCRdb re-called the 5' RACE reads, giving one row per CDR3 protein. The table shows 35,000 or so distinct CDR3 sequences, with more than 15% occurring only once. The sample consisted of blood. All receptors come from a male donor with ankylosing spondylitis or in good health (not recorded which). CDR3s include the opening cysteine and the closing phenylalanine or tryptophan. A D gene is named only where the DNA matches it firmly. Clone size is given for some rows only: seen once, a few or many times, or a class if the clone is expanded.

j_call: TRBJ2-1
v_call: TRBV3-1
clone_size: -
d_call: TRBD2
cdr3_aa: CASSYGAGAYNEQFF
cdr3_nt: TGTGCCAGCAGCTATGGGGCGGGAGCCTACAATGAGCAGTTCTTC

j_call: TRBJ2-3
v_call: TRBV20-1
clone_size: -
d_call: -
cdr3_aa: CSARGADRDTQYF
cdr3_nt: TGCAGTGCTAGGGGAGCTGACAGAGATACGCAGTATTTT

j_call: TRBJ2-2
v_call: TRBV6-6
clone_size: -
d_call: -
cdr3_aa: CASSPPRGRGSGGELFF
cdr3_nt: TGTGCCAGCAGTCCCCCCCGAGGCAGGGGTTCAGGCGGGGAGCTGTTTTTT

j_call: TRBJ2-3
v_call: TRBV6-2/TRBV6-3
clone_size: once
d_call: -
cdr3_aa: CASSLLQLTDTQYF
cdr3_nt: TGTGCCAGCAGCCTGTTGCAGCTTACAGATACGCAGTATTTT

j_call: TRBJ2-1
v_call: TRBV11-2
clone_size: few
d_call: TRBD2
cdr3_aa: CASSWSGSSYNEQFF
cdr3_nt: TGTGCCAGCAGCTGGAGCGGGAGCTCCTACAATGAGCAGTTCTTC

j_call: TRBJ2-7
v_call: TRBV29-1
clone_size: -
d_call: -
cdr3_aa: CSVLVRAYEQYF
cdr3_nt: TGCAGCGTTCTTGTCAGGGCCTACGAGCAGTACTTC

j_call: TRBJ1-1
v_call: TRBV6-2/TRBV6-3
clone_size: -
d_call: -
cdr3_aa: CASVRYTEAFF
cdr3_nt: TGTGCCAGCGTAAGGTACACTGAAGCTTTCTTT

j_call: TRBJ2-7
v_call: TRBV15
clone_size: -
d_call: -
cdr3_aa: CATSRDNRDEQYF
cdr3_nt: TGTGCCACCAGCAGAGATAACAGGGACGAGCAGTACTTC

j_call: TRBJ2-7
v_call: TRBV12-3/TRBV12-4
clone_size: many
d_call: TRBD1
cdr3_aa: CASSSPGQLTYEQYF
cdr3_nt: TGTGCCAGCAGTTCCCCGGGACAGCTAACCTACGAGCAGTACTTC

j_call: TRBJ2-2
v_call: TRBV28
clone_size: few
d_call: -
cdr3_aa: CASSRRSLNTGELFF
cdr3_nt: TGTGCCAGCAGTCGGAGGTCACTGAACACCGGGGAGCTGTTTTTT

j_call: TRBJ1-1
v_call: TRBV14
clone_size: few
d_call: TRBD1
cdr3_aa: CASNLGTGMNTEAFF
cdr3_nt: TGTGCCAGCAACCTGGGGACAGGGATGAACACTGAAGCTTTCTTT

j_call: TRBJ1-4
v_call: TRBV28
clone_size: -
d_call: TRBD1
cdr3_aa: CASSRDSNEKLFF
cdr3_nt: TGTGCCAGCAGCCGGGACAGTAATGAAAAACTGTTTTTT

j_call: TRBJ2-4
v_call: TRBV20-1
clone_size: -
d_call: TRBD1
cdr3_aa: CSAGWTGTNIQYF
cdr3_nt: TGCAGTGCTGGATGGACAGGCACAAACATTCAGTACTTC

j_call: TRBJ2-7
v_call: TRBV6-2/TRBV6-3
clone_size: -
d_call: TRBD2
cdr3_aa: CASRGLAGSDEQYF
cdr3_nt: TGTGCCAGCAGGGGACTAGCGGGGAGTGATGAGCAGTACTTC

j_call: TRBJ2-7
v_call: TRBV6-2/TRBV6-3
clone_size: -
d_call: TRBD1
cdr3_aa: CASSYSYDRDEQYF
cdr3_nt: TGTGCCAGCAGTTACAGCTACGACAGGGACGAGCAGTACTTC

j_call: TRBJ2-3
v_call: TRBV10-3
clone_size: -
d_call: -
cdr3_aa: CAISGEDTDTQYF
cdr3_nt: TGTGCCATCAGTGGGGAAGACACAGATACGCAGTATTTT

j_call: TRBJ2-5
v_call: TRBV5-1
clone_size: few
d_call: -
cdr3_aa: CASTLGAAQETQYF
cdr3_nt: TGCGCCAGCACTTTGGGGGCGGCCCAAGAGACCCAGTACTTC

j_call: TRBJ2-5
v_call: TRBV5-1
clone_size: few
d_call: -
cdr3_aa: CASSLSQAEGTQYF
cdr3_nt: TGCGCCAGCAGCTTGAGTCAGGCCGAGGGGACCCAGTACTTC

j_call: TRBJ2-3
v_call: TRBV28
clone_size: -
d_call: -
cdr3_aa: CASSTIKADTQYF
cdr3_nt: TGTGCCAGCAGTACTATAAAAGCAGATACGCAGTATTTT

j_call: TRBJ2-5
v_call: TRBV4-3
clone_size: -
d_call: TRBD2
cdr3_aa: CASSRGLAGGQKTQYF
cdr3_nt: TGCGCCAGCAGCCGAGGACTAGCGGGGGGGCAGAAGACCCAGTACTTC

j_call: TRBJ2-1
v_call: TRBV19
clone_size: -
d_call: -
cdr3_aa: CASRITGSSYNEQFF
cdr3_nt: TGTGCCAGTAGAATAACGGGGAGCTCCTACAATGAGCAGTTCTTC

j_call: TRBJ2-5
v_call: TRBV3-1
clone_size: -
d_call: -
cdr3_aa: CASSQDIETQYF
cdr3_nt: TGTGCCAGCAGCCAAGATATCGAGACCCAGTACTTC

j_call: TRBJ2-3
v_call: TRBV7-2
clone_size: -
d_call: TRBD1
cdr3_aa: CASSLATGQDTQYF
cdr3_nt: TGTGCCAGCAGCTTAGCGACAGGGCAAGATACGCAGTATTTT

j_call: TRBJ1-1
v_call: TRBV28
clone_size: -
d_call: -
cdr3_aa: CASSSGGARGAFF
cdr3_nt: TGTGCCAGCAGTTCTGGGGGGGCGAGGGGAGCTTTCTTT

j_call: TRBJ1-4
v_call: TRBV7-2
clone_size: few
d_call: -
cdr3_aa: CASSLAAYEKLFF
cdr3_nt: TGTGCCAGCAGCTTAGCCGCATACGAAAAACTGTTTTTT

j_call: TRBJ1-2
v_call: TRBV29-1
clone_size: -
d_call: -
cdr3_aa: CSVEVGVGYTF
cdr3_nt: TGCAGCGTTGAGGTGGGGGTCGGCTACACCTTC

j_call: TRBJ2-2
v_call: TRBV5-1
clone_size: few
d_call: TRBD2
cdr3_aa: CASRTGGNTGELFF
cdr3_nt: TGCGCCAGCAGGACGGGAGGGAACACCGGGGAGCTGTTTTTT

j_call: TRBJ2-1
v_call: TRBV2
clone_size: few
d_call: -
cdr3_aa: CASTGGTWNEQFF
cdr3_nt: TGTGCCAGCACAGGGGGGACTTGGAATGAGCAGTTCTTC

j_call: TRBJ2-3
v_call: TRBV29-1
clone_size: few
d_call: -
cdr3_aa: CSYSSTGADTQYF
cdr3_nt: TGCAGCTACAGCTCAACGGGGGCAGATACGCAGTATTTT

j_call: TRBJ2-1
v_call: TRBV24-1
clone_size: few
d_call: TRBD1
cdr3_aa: CATSGEKDRATYNEQFF
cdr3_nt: TGTGCCACCAGTGGGGAAAAGGACAGGGCGACCTACAATGAGCAGTTCTTC

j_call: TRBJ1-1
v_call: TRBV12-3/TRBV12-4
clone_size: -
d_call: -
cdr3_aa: CASRKDSPGDTEAFF
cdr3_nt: TGTGCCAGCAGGAAGGACAGCCCAGGGGACACTGAAGCTTTCTTT

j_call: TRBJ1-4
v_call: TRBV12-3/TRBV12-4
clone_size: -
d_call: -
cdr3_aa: CASSLWGAGEKLFF
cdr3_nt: TGTGCCAGCAGTTTATGGGGGGCTGGCGAAAAACTGTTTTTT

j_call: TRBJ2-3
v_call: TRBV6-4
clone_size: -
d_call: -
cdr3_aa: CASSLRTKDTQYF
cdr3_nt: TGTGCCAGCAGTTTGCGTACCAAAGATACGCAGTATTTT

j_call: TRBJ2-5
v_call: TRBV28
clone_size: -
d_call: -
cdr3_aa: CASSPLQETQYF
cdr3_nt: TGTGCCAGCAGTCCCCTCCAAGAGACCCAGTACTTC

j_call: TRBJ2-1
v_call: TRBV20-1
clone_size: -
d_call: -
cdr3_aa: CSASGANEQFF
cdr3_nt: TGCAGTGCTAGTGGCGCGAATGAGCAGTTCTTC

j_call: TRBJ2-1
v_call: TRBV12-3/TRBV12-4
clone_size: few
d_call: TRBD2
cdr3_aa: CASSLAGGPDHNEQFF
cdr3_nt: TGTGCCAGCAGTCTAGCGGGAGGGCCCGATCACAATGAGCAGTTCTTC